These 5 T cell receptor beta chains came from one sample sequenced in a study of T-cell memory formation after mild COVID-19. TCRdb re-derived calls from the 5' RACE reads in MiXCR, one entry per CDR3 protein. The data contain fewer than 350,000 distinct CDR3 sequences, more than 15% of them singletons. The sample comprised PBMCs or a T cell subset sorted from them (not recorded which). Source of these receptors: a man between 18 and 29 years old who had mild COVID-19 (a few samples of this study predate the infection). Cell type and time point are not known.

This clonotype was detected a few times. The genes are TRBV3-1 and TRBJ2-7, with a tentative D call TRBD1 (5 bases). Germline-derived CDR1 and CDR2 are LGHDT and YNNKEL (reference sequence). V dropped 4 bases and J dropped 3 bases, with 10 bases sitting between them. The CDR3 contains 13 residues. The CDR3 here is CASSPGHNYEQYF. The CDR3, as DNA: TGTGCCAGCAGCCCTGGACACAACTACGAGCAGTACTTC.

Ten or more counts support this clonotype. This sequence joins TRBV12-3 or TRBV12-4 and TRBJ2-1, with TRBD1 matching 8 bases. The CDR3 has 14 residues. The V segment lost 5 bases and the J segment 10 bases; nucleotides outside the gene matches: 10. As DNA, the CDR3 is TGTGCCAGCAGTCCGGGACAGGAAATCCGCGAGCAGTTCTTC. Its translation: CASSPGQEIREQFF.

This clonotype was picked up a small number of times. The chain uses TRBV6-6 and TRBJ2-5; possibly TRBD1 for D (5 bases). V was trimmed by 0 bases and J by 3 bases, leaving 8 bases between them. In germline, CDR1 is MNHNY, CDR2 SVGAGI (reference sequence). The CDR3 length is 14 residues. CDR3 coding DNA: TGTGCCAGCAGTTACTCCCACAGGAAAGAGACCCAGTACTTC. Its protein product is CASSYSHRKETQYF.

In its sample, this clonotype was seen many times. CDR3 sequence: CASSFLGADSYNEQFF. For the CDR3, the DNA is TGCGCCAGCAGCTTTTTGGGGGCGGACTCCTACAATGAGCAGTTCTTC. V is TRBV5-1 and J is TRBJ2-1; possible D gene TRBD1, 6 bases. The CDR3 is 16 amino acids. The V and J ends lost 2 bases and 0 bases respectively, with 12 bases between them. Germline-derived CDR1 and CDR2 are SGHRS and YFSETQ.

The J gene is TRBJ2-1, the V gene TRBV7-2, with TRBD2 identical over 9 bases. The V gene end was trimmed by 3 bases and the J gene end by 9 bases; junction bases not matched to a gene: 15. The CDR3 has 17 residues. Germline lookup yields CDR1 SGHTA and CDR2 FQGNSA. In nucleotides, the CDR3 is TGTGCCAGCAGCTTTAGCGGGGGCCCCCCCGTGGACGGTGAGCAGTTCTTC. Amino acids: CASSFSGGPPVDGEQFF.